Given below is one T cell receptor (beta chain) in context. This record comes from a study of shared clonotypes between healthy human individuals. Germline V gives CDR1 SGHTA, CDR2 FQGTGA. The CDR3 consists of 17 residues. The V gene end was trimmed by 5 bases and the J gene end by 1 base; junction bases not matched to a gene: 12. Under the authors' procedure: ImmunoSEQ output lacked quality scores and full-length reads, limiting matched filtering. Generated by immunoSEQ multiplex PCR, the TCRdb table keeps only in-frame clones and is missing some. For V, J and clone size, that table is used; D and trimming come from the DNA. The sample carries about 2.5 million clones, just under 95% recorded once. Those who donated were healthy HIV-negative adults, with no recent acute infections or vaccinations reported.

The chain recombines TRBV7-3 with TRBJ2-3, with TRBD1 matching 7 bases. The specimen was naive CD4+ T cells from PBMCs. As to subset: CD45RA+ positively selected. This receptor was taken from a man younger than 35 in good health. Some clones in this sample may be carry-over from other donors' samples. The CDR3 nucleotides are TGTGCCAGCAGCGTAGGGACGGATACAGGGGGCACAGATACGCAGTATTTT. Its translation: CASSVGTDTGGTDTQYF.